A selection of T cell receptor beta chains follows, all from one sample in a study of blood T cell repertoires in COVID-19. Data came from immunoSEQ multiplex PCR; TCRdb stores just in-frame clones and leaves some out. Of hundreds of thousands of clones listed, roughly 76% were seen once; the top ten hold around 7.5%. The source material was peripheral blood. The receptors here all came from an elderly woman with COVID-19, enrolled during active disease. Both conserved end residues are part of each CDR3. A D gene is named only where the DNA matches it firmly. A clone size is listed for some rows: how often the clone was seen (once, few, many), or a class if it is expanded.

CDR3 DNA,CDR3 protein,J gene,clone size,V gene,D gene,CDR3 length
TGTGCCAGCAGGCGGTCCTCGGCCAATGAGCAGTTCTTC,CASRRSSANEQFF,TRBJ2-1,-,TRBV2,-,13
TGTGCCGGCGAAGGGGACAGGGTCCATGGCTACACCTTC,CAGEGDRVHGYTF,TRBJ1-2,-,TRBV21-1,-,13
TGTGCCAGCAGCCCGGCCCAGCGGACTTACAATGAGCAGTTCTTC,CASSPAQRTYNEQFF,TRBJ2-1,once,TRBV7-9,-,15
TGTGCCAGCAGCCCCGGGACAGGGGCTGGAAACACCATATATTTT,CASSPGTGAGNTIYF,TRBJ1-3,-,TRBV9,TRBD1,15
TGTGCCAGCAGTTACGACAGGGTTCGGGCTTCACCCCTCCACTTT,CASSYDRVRASPLHF,TRBJ1-6,-,TRBV6-5,TRBD1,15
TGCGCCAGCAGACCGGGGGAGGCTAACTATGGCTACACCTTC,CASRPGEANYGYTF,TRBJ1-2,-,TRBV5-1,-,14
TGTGCCAGCAGCCATAGCGGGAGAAGCTCCTACGAGCAGTACTTC,CASSHSGRSSYEQYF,TRBJ2-7,-,TRBV7-9,TRBD2,15
TGTGCCGGGGCTCGACAGGGGACGGGGTACGAGCAGTACTTC,CAGARQGTGYEQYF,TRBJ2-7,few,TRBV28,TRBD1,14
TGTGCCACGTCCCGTAGCACAGATACGCAGTATTTT,CATSRSTDTQYF,TRBJ2-3,-,TRBV5-4,-,12
TGTGCCAGCAGCTTGCAGAAAATCAGGGGGGAGCTGTTTTTT,CASSLQKIRGELFF,TRBJ2-2,-,TRBV5-4,-,14
TGCAGCGTTGCCCTGGGCGGGATGGGGGAGACCCAGTACTTC,CSVALGGMGETQYF,TRBJ2-5,-,TRBV29-1,-,14
TGTGCCAGCAGTGCACAGGGTATTGGTGAAAAACTGTTTTTT,CASSAQGIGEKLFF,TRBJ1-4,-,TRBV27,-,14
TGCGCCAGCAGCCACGGGACTAGCGGGGACTACGAGCAGTACTTC,CASSHGTSGDYEQYF,TRBJ2-7,-,TRBV4-1,TRBD2,15
TGTGCCAGCAGTCTTAGCGGGGGGGCCGTACGTCAGTACTTC,CASSLSGGAVRQYF,TRBJ2-7,few,TRBV6-6,TRBD2,14
TGTGCCAGCAGAGTGGAGGGCCGGGATGAGCAGTTCTTC,CASRVEGRDEQFF,TRBJ2-1,-,TRBV6-4,-,13
TGTGCCAGCAGGGACAGCCTTGGGGGCACCATATATTTT,CASRDSLGGTIYF,TRBJ1-3,once,TRBV9,-,13
TGTGCCAGCAGTTCCCTGGGACTAGCAGAAGAGACCCAGTACTTC,CASSSLGLAEETQYF,TRBJ2-5,-,TRBV27,TRBD2,15
TGTGCCAGCAGCCCCACTGCGGGGGGGAGGACTGAAGCTTTCTTT,CASSPTAGGRTEAFF,TRBJ1-1,-,TRBV9,-,15
TGTGCCTGGGGCGGGGGGGAGGAAGGCTACACCTTC,CAWGGGEEGYTF,TRBJ1-2,-,TRBV30,-,12
TGTGCCAGCAGCCTCAGAGGGGCGTGGCGGGGGGCACTAACCCACACCGGGGAGCTGTTTTTT,CASSLRGAWRGALTHTGELFF,TRBJ2-2,few,TRBV3-1/TRBV3-2,TRBD2,21
TGTGCCAGCAGCATAGACACTTCACCCCTCCACTTT,CASSIDTSPLHF,TRBJ1-6,-,TRBV7-9,-,12
TGTGCCAGCAGTTACAGAGGGCGCAGCGAGCAGTACTTC,CASSYRGRSEQYF,TRBJ2-7,-,TRBV6-2/TRBV6-3,-,13
TGTGCCAGCAGTTACGACGAACCAGCGGTCGAGCAGTACTTC,CASSYDEPAVEQYF,TRBJ2-7,-,TRBV6-2/TRBV6-3,-,14
TGTGCCAGCAGCCAGGCTAGCGGGAGCACCAGCAATGAGCAGTTCTTC,CASSQASGSTSNEQFF,TRBJ2-1,-,TRBV14,TRBD2,16
TGTGCCAGCAGCTCCTGGGGACAAAATAATGAAAAACTGTTTTTT,CASSSWGQNNEKLFF,TRBJ1-4,-,TRBV7-9,-,15
TGTGCCAGCAGCTTAGGCCTACCCCCTCAGCCCCAGCATTTT,CASSLGLPPQPQHF,TRBJ1-5,-,TRBV11-2,-,14
TGTGCCAGCTCACCAAGTACAGTTCCTCACTATGGCTACACCTTC,CASSPSTVPHYGYTF,TRBJ1-2,-,TRBV18,-,15
TGCGCCAGCAGGTCTAGCGTTGGCACAGATACGCAGTATTTT,CASRSSVGTDTQYF,TRBJ2-3,-,TRBV5-1,-,14
TGCAGCGCAGCCACCCGAGGTTGGGGCTACACCTTC,CSAATRGWGYTF,TRBJ1-2,-,TRBV29-1,-,12
TGCGCCAGCAGCCAGGCCGGACTCCCTTATGACTACACCTTC,CASSQAGLPYDYTF,TRBJ1-2,-,TRBV4-3,-,14
TGTGCCACCAGTGATTTCCCGGGTTTGGACTACACCTTC,CATSDFPGLDYTF,TRBJ1-2,-,TRBV24-1,-,13
TGTGCCAGCAGCCAAGTGGGGACAGGGTATGGTCGGGACACTGAAGCTTTCTTT,CASSQVGTGYGRDTEAFF,TRBJ1-1,-,TRBV4-2,TRBD1,18
TGTGCCAGCAGCTTTGGGACTAGCGGGAGTTACGAGCAGTACTTC,CASSFGTSGSYEQYF,TRBJ2-7,-,TRBV5-5,TRBD2,15
TGTGCCAGCAGTGAGACTGCTTCACCCCTCCACTTT,CASSETASPLHF,TRBJ1-6,few,TRBV6-6,-,12
TGCGCCAGCAGCCAGATAAGCGGGGGGGGTGGAGAGCAGTACTTC,CASSQISGGGGEQYF,TRBJ2-7,-,TRBV4-1,TRBD2,15
TGTGCCAGCAGCTTATTAGCGGGACTCACCGGGGAGCTGTTTTTT,CASSLLAGLTGELFF,TRBJ2-2,few,TRBV7-3,TRBD2,15
TGTGCCAGCAGCTTGCAGGGGGCGATTAATCAGCCCCAGCATTTT,CASSLQGAINQPQHF,TRBJ1-5,-,TRBV5-4,TRBD1,15
TGTGCCAGCAGTCTCTCCGGGACTAGCCAGTTCTTC,CASSLSGTSQFF,TRBJ2-1,-,TRBV6-2/TRBV6-3,TRBD2,12
TGTGCCAGCAGCTTGGGGACAGGGGCTGGAAACACCATATATTTT,CASSLGTGAGNTIYF,TRBJ1-3,-,TRBV5-6,TRBD1,15
TGTGCCAGCCGGGACAGTCCCAACACTGAAGCTTTCTTT,CASRDSPNTEAFF,TRBJ1-1,-,TRBV18,TRBD1,13
TGTGCCAGCAGGTTCGGACAGGGGTCGAAACTGTTTTTT,CASRFGQGSKLFF,TRBJ1-4,-,TRBV12-3/TRBV12-4,TRBD1,13
TGTGCCAGCAGCAAAGCGAGGGCCATCTCCTACGAGCAGTACTTC,CASSKARAISYEQYF,TRBJ2-7,-,TRBV21-1,-,15
TGCAGCGTCGGGGGAGACACTGAAGCTTTCTTT,CSVGGDTEAFF,TRBJ1-1,-,TRBV29-1,-,11
TGTGCCAGCAGTGAGCGAGGGACAGTCCCTAATCAGCCCCAGCATTTT,CASSERGTVPNQPQHF,TRBJ1-5,-,TRBV27,TRBD1,16
TGTGCCAGCAGTGAATATATAGGACAGGGAATACCCAGTGGCTACACCTTC,CASSEYIGQGIPSGYTF,TRBJ1-2,-,TRBV25-1,TRBD1,17
TGTGCCAGCAGCGTAGGACAGGGAGGAGGCAATCAGCCCCAGCATTTT,CASSVGQGGGNQPQHF,TRBJ1-5,-,TRBV9,TRBD1,16
TGTGCCAGCAGCTTAGCCGAGTACAATGAGCAGTTCTTC,CASSLAEYNEQFF,TRBJ2-1,-,TRBV11-3,-,13